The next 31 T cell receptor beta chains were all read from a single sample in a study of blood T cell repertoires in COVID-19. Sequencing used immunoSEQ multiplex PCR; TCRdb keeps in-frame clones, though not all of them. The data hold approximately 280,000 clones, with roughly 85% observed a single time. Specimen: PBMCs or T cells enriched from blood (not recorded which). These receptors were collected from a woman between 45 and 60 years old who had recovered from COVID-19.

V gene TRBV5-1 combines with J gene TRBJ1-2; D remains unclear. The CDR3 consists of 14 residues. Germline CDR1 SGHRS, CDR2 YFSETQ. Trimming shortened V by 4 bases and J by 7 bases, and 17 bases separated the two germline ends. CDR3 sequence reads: CASSPEHKSIGYTF. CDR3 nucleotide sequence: TGCGCCAGCAGCCCTGAACATAAGTCGATTGGCTACACCTTC.

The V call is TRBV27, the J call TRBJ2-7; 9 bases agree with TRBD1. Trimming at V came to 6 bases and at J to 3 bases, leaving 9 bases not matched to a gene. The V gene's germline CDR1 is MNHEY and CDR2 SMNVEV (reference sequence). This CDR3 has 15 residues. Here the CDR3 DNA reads TGTGCCAGCAGGTCTTGGGACAGGGCAGGCTACGAGCAGTACTTC. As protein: CASRSWDRAGYEQYF.

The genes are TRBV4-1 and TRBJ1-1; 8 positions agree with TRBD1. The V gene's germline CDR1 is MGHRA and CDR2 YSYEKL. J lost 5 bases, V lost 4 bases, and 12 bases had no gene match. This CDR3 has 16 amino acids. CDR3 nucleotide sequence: TGCGCCAGCAGCCCAACACTCCAGGGGGCGCAAACTGAAGCTTTCTTT. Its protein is CASSPTLQGAQTEAFF.

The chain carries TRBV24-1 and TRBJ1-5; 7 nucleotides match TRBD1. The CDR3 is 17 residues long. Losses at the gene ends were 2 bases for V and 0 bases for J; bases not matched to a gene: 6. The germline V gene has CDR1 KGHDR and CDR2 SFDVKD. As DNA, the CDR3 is TGTGCCACCAGTGATTCGCAGGACAGGTATAGCAATCAGCCCCAGCATTTT. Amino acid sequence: CATSDSQDRYSNQPQHF.

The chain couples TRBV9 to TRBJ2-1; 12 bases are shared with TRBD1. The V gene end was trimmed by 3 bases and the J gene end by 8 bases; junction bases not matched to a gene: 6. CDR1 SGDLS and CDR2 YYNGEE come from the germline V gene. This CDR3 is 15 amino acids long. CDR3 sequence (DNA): TGTGCCAGCAGCGATCCGGGACAGGGGGCCTATGAGCAGTTCTTC. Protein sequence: CASSDPGQGAYEQFF.

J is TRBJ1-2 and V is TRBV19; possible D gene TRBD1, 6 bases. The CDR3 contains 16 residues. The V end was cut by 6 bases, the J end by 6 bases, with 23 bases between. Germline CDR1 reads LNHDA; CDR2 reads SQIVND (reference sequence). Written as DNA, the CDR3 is TGTGCCAGTAGCCTGACAGGACCAGCAGAGGGTCATGGCTACACCTTC. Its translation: CASSLTGPAEGHGYTF.

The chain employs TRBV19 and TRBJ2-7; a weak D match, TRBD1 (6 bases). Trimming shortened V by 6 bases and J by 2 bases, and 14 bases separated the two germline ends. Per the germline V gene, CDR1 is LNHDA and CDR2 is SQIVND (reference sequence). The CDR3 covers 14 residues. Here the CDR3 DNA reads TGTGCCAGTAGCCCACAGACAGGAACCTACGAGCAGTACTTC. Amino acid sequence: CASSPQTGTYEQYF.

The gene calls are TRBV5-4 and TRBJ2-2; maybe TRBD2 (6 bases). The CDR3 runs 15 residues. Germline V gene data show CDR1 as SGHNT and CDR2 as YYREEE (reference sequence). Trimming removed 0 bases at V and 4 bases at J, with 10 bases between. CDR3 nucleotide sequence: TGTGCCAGCAGCTTGGTGGGGGGTTTCACCGGGGAGCTGTTTTTT. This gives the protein CASSLVGGFTGELFF.

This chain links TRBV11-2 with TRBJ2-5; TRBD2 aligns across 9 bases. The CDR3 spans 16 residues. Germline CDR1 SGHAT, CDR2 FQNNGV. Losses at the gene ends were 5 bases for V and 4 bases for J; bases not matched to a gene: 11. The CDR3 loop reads CASSQGSGGRLETQYF. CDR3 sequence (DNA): TGTGCCAGCAGCCAGGGGAGCGGGGGGCGCCTAGAGACCCAGTACTTC.

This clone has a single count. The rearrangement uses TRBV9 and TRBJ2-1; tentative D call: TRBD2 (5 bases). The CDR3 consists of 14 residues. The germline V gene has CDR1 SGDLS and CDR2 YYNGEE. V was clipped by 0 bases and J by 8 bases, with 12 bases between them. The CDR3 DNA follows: TGTGCCAGCAGCGTAGGGGCGGGTTTCGATGAGCAGTTCTTC. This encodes CASSVGAGFDEQFF.

CDR3 protein: CASSSGLAGVQETQYF. CDR3 DNA: TGTGCCAGCAGCTCCGGACTAGCGGGGGTCCAAGAGACCCAGTACTTC. The chain employs TRBV7-8 and TRBJ2-5; 13 nucleotides align to TRBD2. This CDR3 is built from 16 residues. The V segment lost 4 bases and the J segment 1 base; nucleotides outside the gene matches: 3. CDR1 and CDR2 from the germline V gene are SGHVS and FQNEAQ.

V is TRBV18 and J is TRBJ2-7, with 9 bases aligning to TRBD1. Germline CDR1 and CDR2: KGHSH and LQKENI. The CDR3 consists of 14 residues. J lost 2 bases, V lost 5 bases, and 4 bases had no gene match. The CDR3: CASSTGQGPYEQYF. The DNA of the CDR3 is TGTGCCAGCTCAACGGGACAGGGACCCTACGAGCAGTACTTC.

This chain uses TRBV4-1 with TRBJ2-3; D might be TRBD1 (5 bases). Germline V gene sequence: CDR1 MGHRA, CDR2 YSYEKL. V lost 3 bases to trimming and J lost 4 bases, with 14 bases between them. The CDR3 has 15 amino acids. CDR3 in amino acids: CASSQAGFKSDTQYF. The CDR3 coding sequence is TGCGCCAGCAGCCAGGCAGGGTTTAAGTCAGATACGCAGTATTTT.

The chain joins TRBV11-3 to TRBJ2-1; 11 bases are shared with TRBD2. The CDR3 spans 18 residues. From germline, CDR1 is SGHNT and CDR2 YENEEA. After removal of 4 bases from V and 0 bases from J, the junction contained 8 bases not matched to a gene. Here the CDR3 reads CASSSGTSGYSSYNEQFF. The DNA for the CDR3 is TGTGCCAGCAGCTCCGGGACTAGCGGCTACAGCTCCTACAATGAGCAGTTCTTC. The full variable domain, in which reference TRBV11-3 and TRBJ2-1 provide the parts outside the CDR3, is EAGVVQSPRYKIIEKKQPVAFWCNPISGHNTLYWYLQNLGQGPELLIRYENEEAVDDSQLPKDRFSAERLKGVDSTLKIQPAELGDSAVYLCASSSGTSGYSSYNEQFFGPGTRLTVL.

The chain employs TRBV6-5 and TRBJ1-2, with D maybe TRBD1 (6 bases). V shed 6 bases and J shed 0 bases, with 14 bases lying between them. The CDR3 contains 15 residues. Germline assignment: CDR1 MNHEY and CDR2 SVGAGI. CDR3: CASRVRDTSNYGYTF. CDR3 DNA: TGTGCCAGCAGAGTCCGGGACACTTCTAACTATGGCTACACCTTC.

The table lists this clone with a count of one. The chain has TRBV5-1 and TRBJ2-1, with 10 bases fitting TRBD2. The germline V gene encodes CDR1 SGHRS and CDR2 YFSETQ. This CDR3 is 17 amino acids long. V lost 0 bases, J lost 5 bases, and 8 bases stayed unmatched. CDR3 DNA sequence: TGCGCCAGCAGCTTGGTGATAGCGGGGGGCAAAAACAATGAGCAGTTCTTC. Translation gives CASSLVIAGGKNNEQFF.

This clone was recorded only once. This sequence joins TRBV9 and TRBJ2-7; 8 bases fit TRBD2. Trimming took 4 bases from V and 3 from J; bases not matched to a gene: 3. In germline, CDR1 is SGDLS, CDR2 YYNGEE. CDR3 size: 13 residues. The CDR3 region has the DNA TGTGCCAGCAGCTTGGGGACTAGCTACGAGCAGTACTTC. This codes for CASSLGTSYEQYF. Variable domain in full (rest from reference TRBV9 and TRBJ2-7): DSGVTQTPKHLITATGQRVTLRCSPRSGDLSVYWYQQSLDQGLQFLIQYYNGEERAKGNILERFSAQQFPDLHSELNLSSLELGDSALYFCASSLGTSYEQYFGPGTRLTVT.

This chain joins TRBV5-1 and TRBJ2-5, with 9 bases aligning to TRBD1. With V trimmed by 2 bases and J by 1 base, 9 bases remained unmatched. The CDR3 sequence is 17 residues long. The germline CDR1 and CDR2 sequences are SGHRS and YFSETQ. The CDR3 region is CASSFTGGGPLQETQYF. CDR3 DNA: TGCGCCAGCAGCTTCACAGGGGGCGGTCCCCTCCAAGAGACCCAGTACTTC.

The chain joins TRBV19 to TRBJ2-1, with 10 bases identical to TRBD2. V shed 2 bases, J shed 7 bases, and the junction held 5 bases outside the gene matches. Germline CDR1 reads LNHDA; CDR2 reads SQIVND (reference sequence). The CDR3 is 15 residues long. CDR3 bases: TGTGCCAGTAGTATACTAGCGGGGGCAGGGAATGAGCAGTTCTTC. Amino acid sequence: CASSILAGAGNEQFF. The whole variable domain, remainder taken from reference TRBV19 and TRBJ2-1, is DGGITQSPKYLFRKEGQNVTLSCEQNLNHDAMYWYRQDPGQGLRLIYYSQIVNDFQKGDIAEGYSVSREKKESFPLTVTSAQKNPTAFYLCASSILAGAGNEQFFGPGTRLTVL.

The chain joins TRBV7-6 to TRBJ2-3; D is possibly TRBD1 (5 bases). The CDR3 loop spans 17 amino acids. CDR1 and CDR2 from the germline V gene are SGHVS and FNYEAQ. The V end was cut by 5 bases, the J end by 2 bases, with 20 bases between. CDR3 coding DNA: TGTGCCAGCAGCCCAAAGGTTGGGCAGGGCATCACAGATACGCAGTATTTT. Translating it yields CASSPKVGQGITDTQYF.

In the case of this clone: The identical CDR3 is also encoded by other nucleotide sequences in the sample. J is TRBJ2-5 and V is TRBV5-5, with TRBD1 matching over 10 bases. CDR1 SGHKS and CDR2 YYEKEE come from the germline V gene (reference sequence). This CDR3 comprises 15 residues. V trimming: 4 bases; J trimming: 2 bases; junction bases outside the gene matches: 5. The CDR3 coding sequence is TGTGCCAGCAGCGGGTCGGGACAGGGGCAAGAGACCCAGTACTTC. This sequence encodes CASSGSGQGQETQYF.

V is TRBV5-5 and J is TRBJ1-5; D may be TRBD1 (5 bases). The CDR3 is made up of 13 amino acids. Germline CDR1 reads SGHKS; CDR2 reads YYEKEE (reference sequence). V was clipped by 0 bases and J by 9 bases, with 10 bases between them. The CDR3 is CASSLEWGGPQHF. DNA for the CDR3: TGTGCCAGCAGCTTGGAGTGGGGGGGGCCCCAGCATTTT. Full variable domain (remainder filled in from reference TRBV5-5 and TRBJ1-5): DAGVTQSPTHLIKTRGQQVTLRCSPISGHKSVSWYQQVLGQGPQFIFQYYEKEERGRGNFPDRFSARQFPNYSSELNVNALLLGDSALYLCASSLEWGGPQHFGDGTRLSIL.

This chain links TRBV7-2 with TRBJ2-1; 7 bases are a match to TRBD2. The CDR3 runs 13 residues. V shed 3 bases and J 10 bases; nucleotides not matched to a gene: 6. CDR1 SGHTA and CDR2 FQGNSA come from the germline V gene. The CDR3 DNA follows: TGTGCCAGCAGCTTGGAGCCACTAGCGGAGCAGTTCTTC. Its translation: CASSLEPLAEQFF.

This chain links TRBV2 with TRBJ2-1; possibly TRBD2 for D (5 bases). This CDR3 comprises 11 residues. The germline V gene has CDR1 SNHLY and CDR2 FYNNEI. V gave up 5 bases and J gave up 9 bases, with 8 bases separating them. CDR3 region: CASSRGSEQFF. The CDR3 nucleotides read TGTGCCAGCAGTCGGGGTAGTGAGCAGTTCTTC.

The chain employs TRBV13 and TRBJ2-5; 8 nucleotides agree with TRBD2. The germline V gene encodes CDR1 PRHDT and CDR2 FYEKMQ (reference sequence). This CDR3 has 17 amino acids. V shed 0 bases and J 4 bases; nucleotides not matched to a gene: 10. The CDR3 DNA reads TGTGCCAGCAGCTTAGGCTCGGCTAGCGGGTACTCAGAGACCCAGTACTTC. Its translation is CASSLGSASGYSETQYF.

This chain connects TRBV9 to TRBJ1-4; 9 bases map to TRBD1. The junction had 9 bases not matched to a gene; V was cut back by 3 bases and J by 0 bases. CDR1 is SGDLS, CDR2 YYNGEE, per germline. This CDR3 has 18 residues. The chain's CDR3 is CASSARDRALSTNEKLFF. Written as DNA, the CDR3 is TGTGCCAGCAGCGCCAGGGACAGGGCCCTTTCAACTAATGAAAAACTGTTTTTT.

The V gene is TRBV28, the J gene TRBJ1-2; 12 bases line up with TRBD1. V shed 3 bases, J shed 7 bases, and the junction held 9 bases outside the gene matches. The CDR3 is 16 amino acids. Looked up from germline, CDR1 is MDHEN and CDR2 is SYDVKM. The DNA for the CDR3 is TGTGCCAGCAGTTTGTACGGGACAGGGGGCGTCGGTGGCTACACCTTC. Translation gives CASSLYGTGGVGGYTF.

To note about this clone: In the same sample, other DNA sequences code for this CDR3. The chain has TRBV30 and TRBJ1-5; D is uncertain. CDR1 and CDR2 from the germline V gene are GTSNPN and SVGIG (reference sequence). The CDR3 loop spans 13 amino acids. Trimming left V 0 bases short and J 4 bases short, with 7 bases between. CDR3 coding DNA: TGTGCCTGGAGTGTCGGAGCAAATCAGCCCCAGCATTTT. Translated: CAWSVGANQPQHF.

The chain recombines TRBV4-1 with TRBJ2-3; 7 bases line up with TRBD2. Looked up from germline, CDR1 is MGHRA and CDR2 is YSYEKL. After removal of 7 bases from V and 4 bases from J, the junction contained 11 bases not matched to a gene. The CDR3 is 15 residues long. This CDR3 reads CASNGRREGSDTQYF. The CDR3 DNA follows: TGCGCCAGCAACGGAAGAAGGGAGGGGTCAGATACGCAGTATTTT.

Here the CDR3 reads CASSQSRVYGYTF. CDR3 bases: TGTGCCAGCAGCCAATCCCGAGTCTATGGCTACACCTTC. This chain joins TRBV14 and TRBJ1-2; D ambiguous. The CDR3 spans 13 residues. In germline, CDR1 is SGHDN, CDR2 FVKESK. V lost 2 bases and J 4 bases, leaving 8 bases between the germline ends.

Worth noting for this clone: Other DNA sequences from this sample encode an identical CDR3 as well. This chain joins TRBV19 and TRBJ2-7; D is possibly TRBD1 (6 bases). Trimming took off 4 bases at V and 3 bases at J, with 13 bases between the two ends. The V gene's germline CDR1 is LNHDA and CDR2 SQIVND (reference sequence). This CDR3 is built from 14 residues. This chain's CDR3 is CASSTSMGHYEQYF. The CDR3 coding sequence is TGTGCCAGTAGTACCTCCATGGGACACTACGAGCAGTACTTC. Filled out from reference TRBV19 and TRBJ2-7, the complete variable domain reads DGGITQSPKYLFRKEGQNVTLSCEQNLNHDAMYWYRQDPGQGLRLIYYSQIVNDFQKGDIAEGYSVSREKKESFPLTVTSAQKNPTAFYLCASSTSMGHYEQYFGPGTRLTVT.